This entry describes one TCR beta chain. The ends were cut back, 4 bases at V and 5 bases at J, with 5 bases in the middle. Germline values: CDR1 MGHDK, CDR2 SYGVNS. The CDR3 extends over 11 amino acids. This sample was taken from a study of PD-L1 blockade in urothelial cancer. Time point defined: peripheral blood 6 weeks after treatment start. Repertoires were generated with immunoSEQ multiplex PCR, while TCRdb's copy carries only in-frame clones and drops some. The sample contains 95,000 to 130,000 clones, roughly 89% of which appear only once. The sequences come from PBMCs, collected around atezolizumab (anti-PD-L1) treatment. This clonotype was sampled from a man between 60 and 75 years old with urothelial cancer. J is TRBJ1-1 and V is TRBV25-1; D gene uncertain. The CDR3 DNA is TGTGCCAGCAGTGTTCGGACTGAAGCTTTCTTT. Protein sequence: CASSVRTEAFF. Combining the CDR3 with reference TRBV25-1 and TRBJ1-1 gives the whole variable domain EADIYQTPRYLVIGTGKKITLECSQTMGHDKMYWYQQDPGMELHLIHYSYGVNSTEKGDLSSESTVSRIRTEHFPLTLESARPSHTSQYLCASSVRTEAFFGQGTRLTVV.